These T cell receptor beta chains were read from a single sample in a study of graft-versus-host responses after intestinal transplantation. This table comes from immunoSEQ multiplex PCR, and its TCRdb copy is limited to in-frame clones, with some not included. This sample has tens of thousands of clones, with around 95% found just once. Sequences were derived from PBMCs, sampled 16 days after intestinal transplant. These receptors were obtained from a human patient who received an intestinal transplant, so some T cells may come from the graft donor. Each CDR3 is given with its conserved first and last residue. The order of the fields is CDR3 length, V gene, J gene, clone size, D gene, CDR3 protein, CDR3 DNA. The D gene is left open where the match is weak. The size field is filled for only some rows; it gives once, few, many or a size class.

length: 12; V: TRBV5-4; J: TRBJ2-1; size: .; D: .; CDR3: CASSSGGSEQFF; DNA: TGTGCCAGCAGCTCCGGTGGGTCGGAGCAGTTCTTC
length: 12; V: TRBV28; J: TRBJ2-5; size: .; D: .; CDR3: CASSLLQETQYF; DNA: TGTGCCAGCAGTTTACTCCAAGAGACCCAGTACTTC
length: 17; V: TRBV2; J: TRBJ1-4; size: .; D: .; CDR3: CASESGVVSDLNEKLFF; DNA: TGTGCCAGCGAGAGTGGGGTGGTGTCGGACCTTAATGAAAAACTGTTTTTT
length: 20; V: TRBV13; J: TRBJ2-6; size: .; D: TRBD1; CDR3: CASSPRAGGHISSGANVLTF; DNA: TGTGCCAGCAGCCCAAGGGCAGGGGGCCATATCAGCTCTGGGGCCAACGTCCTGACTTTC
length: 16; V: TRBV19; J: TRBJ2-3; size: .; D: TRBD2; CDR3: CASSMWTSGGTDTQYF; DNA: TGTGCCAGTAGTATGTGGACTAGCGGAGGCACAGATACGCAGTATTTT
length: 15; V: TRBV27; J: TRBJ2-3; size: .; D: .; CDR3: CASSLVGFVTDTQYF; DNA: TGTGCCAGCAGTTTAGTAGGATTCGTCACAGATACGCAGTATTTT
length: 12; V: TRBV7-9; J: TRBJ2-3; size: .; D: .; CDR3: CASSALEGVPFF; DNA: TGTGCCAGCAGCGCCTTAGAGGGGGTCCCGTTTTTT
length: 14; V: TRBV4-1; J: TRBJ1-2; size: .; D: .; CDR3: CASSQVVGDYGYTF; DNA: TGCGCCAGCAGCCAAGTTGTAGGAGACTATGGCTACACCTTC
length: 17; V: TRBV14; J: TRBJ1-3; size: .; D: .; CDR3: CASSQVWTRDSGNTIYF; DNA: TGTGCCAGCAGCCAAGTCTGGACCAGGGACTCTGGAAACACCATATATTTT
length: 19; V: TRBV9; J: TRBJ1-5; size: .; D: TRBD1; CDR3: CASSVATRVGQGGNQPQHF; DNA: TGTGCCAGCAGCGTAGCTACTCGGGTGGGACAGGGGGGCAATCAGCCCCAGCATTTT
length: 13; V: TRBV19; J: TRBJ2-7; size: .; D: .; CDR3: CASSADLNCEQYF; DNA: TGTGCCAGTAGTGCGGACTTGAACTGCGAGCAGTACTTC
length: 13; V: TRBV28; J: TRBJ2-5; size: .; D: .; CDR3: CASSFPRGKTQYF; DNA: TGTGCCAGCAGTTTTCCACGAGGGAAGACCCAGTACTTC
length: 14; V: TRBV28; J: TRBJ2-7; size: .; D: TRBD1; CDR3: CASSSGQGIYEQYF; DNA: TGTGCCAGCAGTTCAGGACAGGGCATTTACGAGCAGTACTTC
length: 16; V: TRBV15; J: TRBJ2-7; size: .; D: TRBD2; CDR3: CATSRDLLREEGEQYF; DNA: TGTGCCACCAGCAGAGATCTCCTGCGGGAGGAGGGCGAGCAGTACTTC
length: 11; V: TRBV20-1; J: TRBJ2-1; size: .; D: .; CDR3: CSARDHNEQFF; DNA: TGCAGTGCTAGAGATCACAATGAGCAGTTCTTC
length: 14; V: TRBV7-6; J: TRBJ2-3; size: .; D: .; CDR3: CASSLVDSTDTQYF; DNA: TGTGCCAGCAGCTTAGTGGACAGCACAGATACGCAGTATTTT
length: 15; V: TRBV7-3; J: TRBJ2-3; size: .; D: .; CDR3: CASSLDFSLADTQYF; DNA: TGTGCCAGCAGCCTCGACTTCTCTTTGGCCGATACGCAGTATTTT
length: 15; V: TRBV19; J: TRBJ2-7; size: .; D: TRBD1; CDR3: CASSRRQGFSYEQYF; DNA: TGTGCCAGTAGTAGACGACAGGGCTTCTCCTACGAGCAGTACTTC
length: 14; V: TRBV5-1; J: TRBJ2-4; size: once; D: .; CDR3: CASSLTQGGNIQYF; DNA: TGCGCCAGCAGCTTGACCCAGGGGGGAAACATTCAGTACTTC
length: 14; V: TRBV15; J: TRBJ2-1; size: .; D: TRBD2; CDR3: CATSTSGRYNEQFF; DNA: TGTGCCACCAGCACTAGCGGGAGGTACAATGAGCAGTTCTTC
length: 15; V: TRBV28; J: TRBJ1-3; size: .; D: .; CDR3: CASSPSSPSGNTIYF; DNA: TGTGCCAGCAGTCCCTCGTCCCCCTCTGGAAACACCATATATTTT
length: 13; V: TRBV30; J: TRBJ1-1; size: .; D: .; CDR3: CAWSGTLNTEAFF; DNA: TGTGCCTGGAGCGGAACTTTGAACACTGAAGCTTTCTTT
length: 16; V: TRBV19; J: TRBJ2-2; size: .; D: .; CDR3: CASSNSGRDNTGELFF; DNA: TGTGCCAGTAGTAATTCGGGCAGGGACAACACCGGGGAGCTGTTTTTT
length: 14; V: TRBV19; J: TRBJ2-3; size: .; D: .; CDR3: CASSRWVGTDTQYF; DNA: TGTGCCAGTAGTCGGTGGGTGGGGACAGATACGCAGTATTTT
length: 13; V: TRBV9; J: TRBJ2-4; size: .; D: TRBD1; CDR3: CASSVGQGDIQYF; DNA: TGTGCCAGCAGCGTAGGACAGGGAGACATTCAGTACTTC
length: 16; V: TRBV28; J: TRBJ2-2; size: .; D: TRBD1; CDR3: CASSPRTGGWTGELFF; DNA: TGTGCCAGCAGTCCTAGGACAGGGGGCTGGACCGGGGAGCTGTTTTTT
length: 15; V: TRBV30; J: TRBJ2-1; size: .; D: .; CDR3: CAWSVGADLYNEQFF; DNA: TGTGCCTGGAGTGTGGGGGCAGACCTCTACAATGAGCAGTTCTTC
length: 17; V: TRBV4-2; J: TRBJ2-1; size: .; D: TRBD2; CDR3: CASSRRSMAGGDNEQFF; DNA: TGTGCCAGCAGCCGGCGATCCATGGCGGGAGGGGACAATGAGCAGTTCTTC
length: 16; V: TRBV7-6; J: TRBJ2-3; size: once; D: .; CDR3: CASSLAGTRRTDTQYF; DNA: TGTGCCAGCAGCTTAGCTGGGACCCGGAGAACAGATACGCAGTATTTT
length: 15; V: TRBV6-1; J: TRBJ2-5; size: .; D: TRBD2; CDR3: CASSPLAALQETQYF; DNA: TGTGCCAGCAGTCCTCTAGCGGCCTTACAAGAGACCCAGTACTTC
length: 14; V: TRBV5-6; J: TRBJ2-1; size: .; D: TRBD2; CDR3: CASSRGLAGDEQFF; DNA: TGTGCCAGCAGCCGCGGACTAGCGGGAGACGAGCAGTTCTTC
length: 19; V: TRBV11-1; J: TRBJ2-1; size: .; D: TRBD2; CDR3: CASSLFNRPGLAFINEQFF; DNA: TGTGCCAGCAGCTTATTCAACCGGCCGGGACTAGCGTTCATAAATGAGCAGTTCTTC
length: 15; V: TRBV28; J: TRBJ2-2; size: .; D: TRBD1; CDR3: CASSFRGLGTGELFF; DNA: TGTGCCAGCAGTTTCAGGGGGCTGGGGACCGGGGAGCTGTTTTTT
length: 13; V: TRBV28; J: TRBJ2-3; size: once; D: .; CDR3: CASSLLVGDTQYF; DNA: TGTGCCAGCAGTTTACTCGTTGGAGATACGCAGTATTTT
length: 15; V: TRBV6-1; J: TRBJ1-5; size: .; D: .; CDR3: CASSEESYGNQPQHF; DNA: TGTGCCAGCAGTGAAGAATCTTATGGCAATCAGCCCCAGCATTTT
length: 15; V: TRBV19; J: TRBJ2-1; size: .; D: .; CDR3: CASSISTNPNNEQFF; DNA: TGTGCCAGTAGTATATCCACAAATCCAAACAATGAGCAGTTCTTC
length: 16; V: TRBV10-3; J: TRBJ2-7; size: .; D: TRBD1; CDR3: CAISESIDRETYEQYF; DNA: TGTGCCATCAGTGAGTCAATCGACAGGGAAACCTACGAGCAGTACTTC
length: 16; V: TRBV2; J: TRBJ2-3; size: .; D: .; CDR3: CASSSAGGTRTDTQYF; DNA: TGTGCCAGCAGTTCTGCAGGGGGGACCCGCACAGATACGCAGTATTTT
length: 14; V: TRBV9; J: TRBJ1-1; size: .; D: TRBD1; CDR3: CASGNRGQNTEAFF; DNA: TGTGCCAGTGGAAACAGGGGCCAAAACACTGAAGCTTTCTTT
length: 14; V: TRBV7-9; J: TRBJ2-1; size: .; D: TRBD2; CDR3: CASSSSGVGNEQFF; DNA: TGTGCCAGCAGCTCTAGCGGGGTAGGCAATGAGCAGTTCTTC
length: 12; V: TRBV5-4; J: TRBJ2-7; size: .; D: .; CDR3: CASSPGNYEQYF; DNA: TGTGCCAGCAGCCCGGGAAACTACGAGCAGTACTTC
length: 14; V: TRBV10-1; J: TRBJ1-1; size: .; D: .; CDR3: CARGHPASNTEAFF; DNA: TGCGCCAGAGGACACCCCGCCTCGAACACTGAAGCTTTCTTT
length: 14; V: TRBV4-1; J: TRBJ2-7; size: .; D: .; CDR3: CASSPRDGVYEQYF; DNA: TGCGCCAGCAGCCCCCGGGACGGGGTCTACGAGCAGTACTTC
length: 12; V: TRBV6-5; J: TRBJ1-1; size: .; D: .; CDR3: CASSHRVNEAFF; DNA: TGTGCCAGCAGCCACAGGGTCAATGAAGCTTTCTTT
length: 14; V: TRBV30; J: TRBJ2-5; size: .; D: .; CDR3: CAWSVQGGQETQYF; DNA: TGTGCCTGGAGCGTACAAGGGGGCCAAGAGACCCAGTACTTC
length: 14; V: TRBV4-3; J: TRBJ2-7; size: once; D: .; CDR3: CASSLGRDSYEQYF; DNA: TGCGCCAGCAGCCTCGGCCGGGACTCCTACGAGCAGTACTTC
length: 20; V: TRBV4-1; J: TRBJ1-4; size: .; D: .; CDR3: CASSQDLRFSQGTTNEKLFF; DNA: TGCGCCAGCAGCCAAGATTTAAGGTTTTCCCAGGGGACAACTAATGAAAAACTGTTTTTT
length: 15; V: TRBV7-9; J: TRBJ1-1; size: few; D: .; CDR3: CASSGGEDLNTEAFF; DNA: TGTGCCAGCAGCGGCGGGGAGGATCTGAACACTGAAGCTTTCTTT
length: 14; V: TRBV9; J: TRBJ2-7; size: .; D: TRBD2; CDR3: CASSETSGAYEQYF; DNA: TGTGCCAGCAGCGAGACTAGCGGGGCCTACGAGCAGTACTTC
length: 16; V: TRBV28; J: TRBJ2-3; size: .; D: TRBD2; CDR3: CASSPTGGASTDTQYF; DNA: TGTGCCAGCAGTCCTACGGGGGGGGCCAGCACAGATACGCAGTATTTT
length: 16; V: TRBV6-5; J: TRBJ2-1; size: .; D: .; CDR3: CASSYSPQGTSSEQFF; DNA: TGTGCCAGCAGTTACTCACCCCAGGGGACTTCTAGTGAGCAGTTCTTC
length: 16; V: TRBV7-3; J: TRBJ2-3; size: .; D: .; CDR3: CASSQSGGSYPDTQYF; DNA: TGTGCCAGCAGTCAATCCGGAGGGTCCTACCCAGATACGCAGTATTTT
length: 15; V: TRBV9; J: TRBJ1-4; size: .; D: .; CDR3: CASSVGQDINEKLFF; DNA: TGTGCCAGCAGCGTAGGCCAGGATATTAATGAAAAACTGTTTTTT
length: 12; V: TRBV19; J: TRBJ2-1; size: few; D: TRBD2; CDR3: CASNPLSGIGFF; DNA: TGTGCCAGTAATCCACTTAGCGGGATTGGGTTCTTC
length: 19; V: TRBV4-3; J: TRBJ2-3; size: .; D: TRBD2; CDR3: CASSLRLAGEEWIVDTQYF; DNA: TGCGCCAGCAGCCTCAGACTAGCGGGAGAGGAATGGATCGTAGATACGCAGTATTTT
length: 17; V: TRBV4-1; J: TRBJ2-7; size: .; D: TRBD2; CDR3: CASSQEAGRFWAYEQYF; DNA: TGCGCCAGCAGCCAAGAGGCCGGGAGGTTTTGGGCCTACGAGCAGTACTTC
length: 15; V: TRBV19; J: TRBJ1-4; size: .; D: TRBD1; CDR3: CASLDRGITNEKLFF; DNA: TGTGCCAGCTTGGACAGGGGGATTACTAATGAAAAACTGTTTTTT
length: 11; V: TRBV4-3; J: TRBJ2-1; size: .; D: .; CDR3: CASSQFNEQFF; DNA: TGCGCCAGCAGCCAGTTCAATGAGCAGTTCTTC
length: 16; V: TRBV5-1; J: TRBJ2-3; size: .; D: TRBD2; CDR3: CASSLVVSGSADTQYF; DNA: TGCGCCAGCAGCTTGGTAGTTAGCGGGAGTGCGGATACGCAGTATTTT
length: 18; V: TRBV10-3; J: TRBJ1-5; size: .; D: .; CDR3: CAISESVAGIMHNQPQHF; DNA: TGTGCCATCAGTGAGTCGGTGGCAGGGATCATGCACAATCAGCCCCAGCATTTT